This T cell receptor beta chain was retrieved from a study of cytomegalovirus exposure and HLA in healthy donors. Study-wide background: HLA-typed donors contributed about 85 million unique TCRs, which were held in an early data release.

The primer mix had 60 Vbeta and 13 Jbeta primers. Sequencing was performed with immunoSEQ multiplex PCR; in TCRdb, only in-frame clones are kept and a portion is missing. The repertoire consists of about 160,000 clones, with about 75% occurring once and the leading ten covering around 0.97%. Sequences were obtained from PBMCs. The TCR was taken from a woman aged 50 to 60 in good health and CMV-seropositive.

The CDR3 DNA sequence: TGTGCCAGCAGATTCTTGCCGGGGGGCGGAGAGACCCAGTACTTC. It encodes CASRFLPGGGETQYF. The chain couples TRBV6-5 to TRBJ2-5, with D maybe TRBD2 (7 bases). CDR3 length equals 15 residues. V shed 6 bases and J shed 4 bases, with 18 bases lying between them. CDR1 and CDR2 from the germline V gene are MNHEY and SVGAGI.